A single sample gave rise to the 5 T cell receptor beta chains below, sequenced in a study of T cell changes during pregnancy in multiple sclerosis. TCRdb's table, derived via immunoSEQ multiplex PCR, lists solely in-frame clones and lacks some. The table includes roughly 60,000 clones, roughly 90% detected once. The sample consisted of peripheral blood, taken in the second trimester of pregnancy. These receptors all stem from a female donor with multiple sclerosis, enrolled in a pregnancy study.

The J gene is TRBJ2-5, the V gene TRBV7-6; the D is unclear. V lost 2 bases, J lost 2 bases, and 6 bases lay in between. CDR1 and CDR2 from the germline V gene are SGHVS and FNYEAQ. The CDR3 covers 13 residues. The CDR3 is CASSLSVQETQYF. Here the CDR3 DNA reads TGTGCCAGCAGCTTATCGGTTCAAGAGACCCAGTACTTC.

This clone has only one observation. V gene TRBV27 combines with J gene TRBJ2-7; possibly TRBD1 for D (7 bases). V was trimmed by 6 bases and J by 1 base, leaving 19 bases between them. The CDR3 is 16 residues long. Germline V gene data show CDR1 as MNHEY and CDR2 as SMNVEV (reference sequence). CDR3 in amino acids: CASSLGGGGLSYEQYF. CDR3 sequence (DNA): TGTGCCAGCAGCTTGGGTGGAGGGGGCTTATCCTACGAGCAGTACTTC.

The chain combines TRBV7-9 with TRBJ2-5; no clear D gene. The CDR3 is made up of 13 amino acids. The germline V gene has CDR1 SEHNR and CDR2 FQNEAQ (reference sequence). V dropped 1 base and J dropped 3 bases, with 6 bases sitting between them. CDR3 nucleotides: TGTGCCAGCAGCTTAGGGCACGAAGAGACCCAGTACTTC. Its protein is CASSLGHEETQYF.

The chain employs TRBV10-3 and TRBJ1-1; 9 positions agree with TRBD1. Germline assignment: CDR1 ENHRY and CDR2 SYGVKD. The V gene end was trimmed by 4 bases and the J gene end by 5 bases; junction bases not matched to a gene: 5. The CDR3 covers 14 residues. Here the CDR3 reads CAISAGTGQTEAFF. CDR3 sequence (DNA): TGTGCCATCAGTGCCGGGACAGGGCAGACTGAAGCTTTCTTT.

The chain recombines TRBV4-1 with TRBJ2-7, with 10 bases matching TRBD2. The V gene's germline CDR1 is MGHRA and CDR2 YSYEKL. J was trimmed by 7 bases and V by 0 bases; bases with no gene match: 6. This CDR3 comprises 15 residues. The CDR3 DNA reads TGCGCCAGCAGCCAAGATGGTCTAGCGGGAGTGGAGCAGTACTTC. Protein product: CASSQDGLAGVEQYF.